The 32 T cell receptor beta chains given below trace back to one sample, sequenced in a study of cytomegalovirus exposure and HLA in healthy donors. This PCR relied on a set of 60 Vbeta primers and 13 Jbeta primers. TCRdb keeps only in-frame clones here, not all; method: immunoSEQ multiplex PCR. This table has about 130,000 clones, roughly three quarters appearing once. Material for sequencing was PBMCs. The receptor source for this set is a woman in her forties in good health and CMV-seronegative.

The rearrangement joins TRBV7-2 to TRBJ1-5; D is unclear. The CDR3 consists of 15 residues. The germline V gene has CDR1 SGHTA and CDR2 FQGNSA. The V end lost 1 base, the J end lost 4 bases, and 11 bases lay between the germline ends. The CDR3 DNA sequence: TGTGCCAGCAGCTTAGATGGCACACCTAATCAGCCCCAGCATTTT. This translates into CASSLDGTPNQPQHF.

The chain links TRBV6-5 to TRBJ2-2; possible D gene TRBD1, 6 bases. Trimming stripped 7 bases from V and 1 base from J, with 10 bases between. The CDR3 has 14 residues. CDR1 and CDR2 from the germline V gene are MNHEY and SVGAGI. CDR3 residues: CASISRGNTGELFF. The DNA of the CDR3 is TGTGCCAGCATCTCCAGGGGGAACACCGGGGAGCTGTTTTTT.

The chain is built from TRBV27 and TRBJ2-6; TRBD2 agrees at 11 bases. The CDR3 extends over 19 amino acids. CDR1 MNHEY and CDR2 SMNVEV come from the germline V gene (reference sequence). The V segment lost 4 bases and the J segment 4 bases; nucleotides outside the gene matches: 12. The CDR3 coding sequence is TGTGCCAGCAGTTCCCTAGCGGGGGGCCCAGCGGGGGGGGCCAACGTCCTGACTTTC. It translates to CASSSLAGGPAGGANVLTF.

The chain employs TRBV10-3 and TRBJ2-1; D might be TRBD2 (6 bases). In germline, CDR1 is ENHRY, CDR2 SYGVKD. The CDR3 has 15 residues. V lost 9 bases to trimming and J lost 0 bases, with 15 bases between them. The DNA for the CDR3 is TGTGCCATTGCGGGACTTCAAAGCTCCTACAATGAGCAGTTCTTC. Residues: CAIAGLQSSYNEQFF.

The V and J genes are TRBV6-5 and TRBJ1-5; D uncertain. V lost 0 bases and J 3 bases, leaving 9 bases between the germline ends. The V gene's germline CDR1 is MNHEY and CDR2 SVGAGI. The CDR3 is made up of 15 amino acids. CDR3 amino acids: CASSYSFEVNQPQHF. As DNA, the CDR3 is TGTGCCAGCAGTTACTCTTTTGAGGTCAATCAGCCCCAGCATTTT.

The CDR3 region is CAGRGRGSYEQYF. Written as DNA, the CDR3 is TGTGCCGGCCGAGGCAGGGGCTCCTACGAGCAGTACTTC. This rearrangement joins TRBV2 to TRBJ2-7; a possible D gene is TRBD1 (6 bases). Trimming cost V 11 bases and J 0 bases, with 14 bases left between them. Per germline, CDR1 SNHLY and CDR2 FYNNEI. The CDR3 spans 13 residues.

The rearrangement uses TRBV28 and TRBJ2-7; 7 bases are a match to TRBD1. Germline-derived CDR1 and CDR2 are MDHEN and SYDVKM. Unmatched junction bases numbered 7, after V lost 1 base and J lost 1 base. This CDR3 has 16 amino acids. In DNA, the CDR3 is TGTGCCAGCAGTTTATACACAGGGGAAGGATCCTACGAGCAGTACTTC. Amino acid sequence: CASSLYTGEGSYEQYF. Full variable domain (remainder filled in from reference TRBV28 and TRBJ2-7): DVKVTQSSRYLVKRTGEKVFLECVQDMDHENMFWYRQDPGLGLRLIYFSYDVKMKEKGDIPEGYSVSREKKERFSLILESASTNQTSMYLCASSLYTGEGSYEQYFGPGTRLTVT.

This clone was seen just once. The rearrangement links TRBV27 to TRBJ2-5; a weak D match, TRBD2 (6 bases). CDR1 is MNHEY and CDR2 is SMNVEV in the germline V gene (reference sequence). This CDR3 is built from 13 residues. V lost 8 bases and J 1 base, leaving 11 bases between the germline ends. CDR3 nucleotides: TGTGCCAGCCGGCGGGGTGCCCAAGAGACCCAGTACTTC. It encodes CASRRGAQETQYF.

This clone was detected only once. The J gene is TRBJ1-1, the V gene TRBV5-4; 9 bases agree with TRBD1. This CDR3 has 13 residues. The germline gives CDR1 SGHNT, CDR2 YYREEE (reference sequence). Unmatched junction bases numbered 5, after V lost 5 bases and J lost 6 bases. The CDR3 is CASRWDRDPEAFF. In DNA form, the CDR3 reads TGTGCCAGCAGGTGGGACAGGGACCCTGAAGCTTTCTTT. The full variable domain, completed using reference TRBV5-4 and TRBJ1-1, is ETGVTQSPTHLIKTRGQQVTLRCSSQSGHNTVSWYQQALGQGPQFIFQYYREEENGRGNFPPRFSGLQFPNYSSELNVNALELDDSALYLCASRWDRDPEAFFGQGTRLTVV.

J is TRBJ2-3 and V is TRBV29-1; D perhaps matches TRBD1 (5 bases). The length of the CDR3 is 15 residues. V lost 3 bases and J 2 bases, leaving 15 bases between the germline ends. Germline V gives CDR1 SQVTM, CDR2 ANQGSEA. This chain's CDR3 is CSVDGAALFTDTQYF. The DNA of the CDR3 is TGCAGCGTTGATGGGGCGGCACTTTTCACAGATACGCAGTATTTT.

The rearrangement uses TRBV6-6 and TRBJ2-7, with D possibly TRBD2 on 5 matching bases. V lost 6 bases and J 6 bases, leaving 12 bases between the germline ends. Germline CDR1 reads MNHNY; CDR2 reads SVGAGI (reference sequence). This CDR3 is built from 12 residues. The CDR3, as DNA: TGTGCCAGCAGATCCGGTCGGGGCGAGCAGTACTTC. Its protein product is CASRSGRGEQYF.

The V and J genes are TRBV15 and TRBJ1-2; 7 bases map to TRBD1. CDR1 and CDR2 (germline): LNHNV, YYDKDF (reference sequence). V gave up 9 bases and J gave up 7 bases; unmatched junction bases: 11. The CDR3 consists of 13 residues. The DNA for the CDR3 is TGTGCCACAAGGGGGCAGGGAGTAGGTGGCTACACCTTC. Amino acid sequence: CATRGQGVGGYTF.

V is TRBV10-2 and J is TRBJ2-3, with 8 bases matching TRBD2. This CDR3 has 15 amino acids. V dropped 0 bases and J dropped 1; count of bases not matched to a gene: 0. In germline, CDR1 is WSHSY, CDR2 SAAADI. The chain's CDR3 is CASSESSGGTDTQYF. The CDR3 region has the DNA TGCGCCAGCAGTGAGTCTAGCGGGGGCACAGATACGCAGTATTTT.

This sequence joins TRBV27 and TRBJ2-7, with 11 bases identical to TRBD2. There are 15 residues in the CDR3. The germline CDR1 and CDR2 sequences are MNHEY and SMNVEV (reference sequence). With 6 bases clipped from V and 2 bases from J, the junction kept 6 bases outside the gene matches. DNA of the CDR3: TGTGCCAGCAGGCGCCCTAGCGGGGGGACCTACGAGCAGTACTTC. This translates into CASRRPSGGTYEQYF.

The chain recombines TRBV7-9 with TRBJ2-1, with D possibly matching TRBD2 (6 bases). Germline V gene sequence: CDR1 SEHNR, CDR2 FQNEAQ (reference sequence). Deletions cut 5 bases from V and 1 base from J, with 12 bases between. The CDR3 extends over 15 amino acids. CDR3 sequence reads: CASSPRDLSYNEQFF. DNA of the CDR3: TGTGCCAGCAGCCCACGGGACTTATCCTACAATGAGCAGTTCTTC.

The chain is built from TRBV5-4 and TRBJ2-5, with 10 positions matching TRBD2. The germline V gene encodes CDR1 SGHNT and CDR2 YYREEE (reference sequence). This CDR3 is built from 17 residues. V lost 0 bases and J lost 0; bases outside the gene matches: 5. Here the CDR3 reads CASSLGFGTSDQETQYF. CDR3 nucleotides: TGTGCCAGCAGCTTGGGGTTCGGGACTAGCGACCAAGAGACCCAGTACTTC.

The chain is built from TRBV2 and TRBJ1-5, with TRBD1 matching 8 bases. This CDR3 is built from 14 residues. V was clipped by 8 bases and J by 2 bases; unmatched bases: 5. Germline CDR1 is SNHLY and CDR2 is FYNNEI. CDR3 amino acids: CASLDRGGNQPQHF. As DNA, the CDR3 is TGTGCCAGCCTAGACAGGGGAGGCAATCAGCCCCAGCATTTT.

This clone was seen a handful of times. The chain links TRBV6-1 to TRBJ2-3, with D possibly matching TRBD1 (6 bases). CDR1 and CDR2 (germline): MNHNS, SASEGT. Deletions cut 6 bases from V and 8 bases from J, with 18 bases between. The CDR3 spans 14 residues. Here the CDR3 reads CASRSRSQGRTQYF. The CDR3 nucleotides read TGTGCCAGCAGATCCAGATCACAGGGCCGTACGCAGTATTTT.

The chain employs TRBV2 and TRBJ1-6; 8 bases line up with TRBD1. V lost 8 bases to trimming and J lost 4 bases; unmatched junction nucleotides: 4. The CDR3 consists of 14 residues. Per germline, CDR1 SNHLY and CDR2 FYNNEI. This chain's CDR3 is CASGDRSYNSPLHF. The CDR3 region has the DNA TGTGCCAGCGGGGACAGGTCGTATAATTCACCCCTCCACTTT.

The V gene is TRBV18, the J gene TRBJ1-1; 8 positions match TRBD1. Trimming cost V 6 bases and J 5 bases; bases outside gene matches: 5. The CDR3 is 13 residues long. Germline lookup yields CDR1 KGHSH and CDR2 LQKENI. CDR3 sequence reads: CASSSTGETEAFF. The CDR3 DNA follows: TGTGCCAGCTCCTCGACAGGGGAAACTGAAGCTTTCTTT.

V usage is TRBV4-1 and J usage is TRBJ1-2, with unresolved D. This CDR3 contains 15 residues. V was clipped by 0 bases and J by 4 bases, with 12 bases between them. From germline, CDR1 is MGHRA and CDR2 YSYEKL. The DNA for the CDR3 is TGCGCCAGCAGCCAAGATTGGGGAGAGATCTATGGCTACACCTTC. Its translation is CASSQDWGEIYGYTF.

The V call is TRBV29-1, the J call TRBJ1-2, with a possible D match to TRBD1 (5 bases). CDR3 length: 12 residues. Germline assignment: CDR1 SQVTM and CDR2 ANQGSEA. The V end lost 7 bases, the J end lost 7 bases, and 16 bases lay between the germline ends. The CDR3 region is CSANPGGGGYTF. Written as DNA, the CDR3 is TGCAGCGCTAACCCGGGGGGAGGTGGCTACACCTTC.

This chain uses TRBV5-4 with TRBJ1-6, with D possibly being TRBD1 (6 bases). V was shortened by 3 bases and J by 6 bases, with 16 bases between the two germline ends. Per the germline V gene, CDR1 is SGHNT and CDR2 is YYREEE (reference sequence). The CDR3 totals 16 residues. This CDR3 reads CASSSAGDLFNSPLHF. Here the CDR3 DNA reads TGTGCCAGCAGCTCAGCAGGGGACCTTTTTAATTCACCCCTCCACTTT. The whole variable domain, filled in from reference TRBV5-4 and TRBJ1-6, reads ETGVTQSPTHLIKTRGQQVTLRCSSQSGHNTVSWYQQALGQGPQFIFQYYREEENGRGNFPPRFSGLQFPNYSSELNVNALELDDSALYLCASSSAGDLFNSPLHFGNGTRLTVT.

The chain has TRBV7-6 and TRBJ1-1, with 7 bases matching TRBD1. This CDR3 has 14 amino acids. The V and J ends lost 5 bases and 8 bases, in that order; junction bases with no gene match: 11. Germline V gene sequence: CDR1 SGHVS, CDR2 FNYEAQ. CDR3: CASSEGVTGREAFF. Written as DNA, the CDR3 is TGTGCCAGCAGCGAAGGAGTGACAGGGAGGGAAGCTTTCTTT.

This chain connects TRBV7-9 to TRBJ2-3; D remains unclear. V lost 1 base and J 0 bases, leaving 8 bases between the germline ends. Looked up from germline, CDR1 is SEHNR and CDR2 is FQNEAQ (reference sequence). CDR3 size: 15 residues. In DNA form, the CDR3 reads TGTGCCAGCAGCTTAGTTCCCCTGAGCACAGATACGCAGTATTTT. It specifies CASSLVPLSTDTQYF.

V gene TRBV30 combines with J gene TRBJ2-1; no definite D call. Trimming cost V 4 bases and J 1 base, with 11 bases left between them. Germline CDR1 reads GTSNPN; CDR2 reads SVGIG (reference sequence). The CDR3 is 14 amino acids. CDR3 bases: TGTGCCTGGAAACCATATACTTCCTACAATGAGCAGTTCTTC. It is translated as CAWKPYTSYNEQFF.

This chain joins TRBV2 and TRBJ2-7; TRBD1 aligns across 7 bases. CDR3 size: 14 residues. Germline V gene sequence: CDR1 SNHLY, CDR2 FYNNEI. V shed 3 bases, J shed 3 bases, and the junction held 5 bases outside the gene matches. The CDR3 sequence is CASSDTGAFYEQYF. CDR3 DNA: TGTGCCAGCAGTGATACAGGGGCATTCTACGAGCAGTACTTC.

This chain joins TRBV7-6 and TRBJ1-1; D possibly corresponds to TRBD1 (5 bases). The CDR3 runs 14 residues. V was trimmed by 2 bases and J by 6 bases, leaving 13 bases between them. The V gene's germline CDR1 is SGHVS and CDR2 FNYEAQ. CDR3 residues: CASSLWGVSAEAFF. CDR3 sequence (DNA): TGTGCCAGCAGCTTATGGGGGGTGAGCGCTGAAGCTTTCTTT.

This rearrangement joins TRBV18 to TRBJ2-7; tentatively, D is TRBD2 (5 bases). CDR1 is KGHSH, CDR2 LQKENI, per germline. The CDR3 length is 13 residues. V was shortened by 5 bases and J by 9 bases, with 17 bases between the two germline ends. CDR3 loop: CASSSTDLSGQYF. The CDR3 nucleotides read TGTGCCAGCTCATCCACTGATTTAAGCGGGCAGTACTTC.

CDR3 region: CASSQADRVGGYTF. CDR3 bases: TGCGCCAGCAGCCAAGCCGACAGGGTAGGCGGCTACACCTTC. The J gene is TRBJ1-2, the V gene TRBV4-3; 7 nucleotides line up with TRBD1. The germline V gene has CDR1 LGHNA and CDR2 YSLEER. The CDR3 has 14 residues. J lost 8 bases, V lost 1 base, and 7 bases had no gene match.

Regarding this clone: The junction departs from the called germline gene at one end, perhaps through a read error. The chain employs TRBV6-5 and TRBJ1-2; the D gene is possibly TRBD1 (5 bases). The CDR3 runs to 16 residues. Germline CDR1 reads MNHEY; CDR2 reads SVGAGI. In DNA form, the CDR3 reads TGTGCCAGCAGTTGGACTCCGGGGGTGACGACTTATGGCCACACCTTC. Its protein is CASSWTPGVTTYGHTF.

J is TRBJ2-2 and V is TRBV7-3, with D perhaps TRBD1 (6 bases). In germline, CDR1 is SGHTA, CDR2 FQGTGA. Between the trimmed V and J ends, which lost 5 bases and 2 bases, there was a span of 21 bases. CDR3 size: 18 residues. This CDR3 is CASSPNPRGGGNTGELFF. Here the CDR3 DNA reads TGTGCCAGCAGCCCTAACCCCCGGGGTGGGGGCAACACCGGGGAGCTGTTTTTT.